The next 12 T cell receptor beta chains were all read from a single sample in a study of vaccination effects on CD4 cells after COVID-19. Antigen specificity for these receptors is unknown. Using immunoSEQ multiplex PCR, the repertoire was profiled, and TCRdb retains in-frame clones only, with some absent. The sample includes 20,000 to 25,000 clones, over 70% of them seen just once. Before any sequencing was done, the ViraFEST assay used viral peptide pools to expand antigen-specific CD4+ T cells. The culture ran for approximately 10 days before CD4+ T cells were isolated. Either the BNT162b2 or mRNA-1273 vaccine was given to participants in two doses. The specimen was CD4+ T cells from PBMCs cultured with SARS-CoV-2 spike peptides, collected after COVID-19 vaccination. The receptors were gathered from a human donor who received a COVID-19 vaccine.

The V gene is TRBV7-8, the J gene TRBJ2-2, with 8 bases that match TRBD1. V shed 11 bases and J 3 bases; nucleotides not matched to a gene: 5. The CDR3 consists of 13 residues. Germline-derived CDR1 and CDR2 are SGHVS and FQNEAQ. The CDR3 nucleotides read TGTGCCGACCGACAGGGGTACACCGGGGAGCTGTTTTTT. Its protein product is CADRQGYTGELFF.

Here the CDR3 DNA reads TGCGCCAGCAGTCCCGGACGGCTTCGGGACTCTGGAAACACCATATATTTT. Protein: CASSPGRLRDSGNTIYF. The chain combines TRBV10-2 with TRBJ1-3; D is uncertain. The V end lost 5 bases, the J end lost 0 bases, and 17 bases lay between the germline ends. CDR1 is WSHSY, CDR2 SAAADI, per germline. There are 17 residues in the CDR3.

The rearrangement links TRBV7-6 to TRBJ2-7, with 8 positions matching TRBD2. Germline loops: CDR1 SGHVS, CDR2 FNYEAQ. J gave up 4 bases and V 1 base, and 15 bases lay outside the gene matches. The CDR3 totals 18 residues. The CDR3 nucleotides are TGTGCCAGCAGCTTAGGGGGAGCGGGGGCCTGGGTGACTTACGAGCAGTACTTC. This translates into CASSLGGAGAWVTYEQYF.

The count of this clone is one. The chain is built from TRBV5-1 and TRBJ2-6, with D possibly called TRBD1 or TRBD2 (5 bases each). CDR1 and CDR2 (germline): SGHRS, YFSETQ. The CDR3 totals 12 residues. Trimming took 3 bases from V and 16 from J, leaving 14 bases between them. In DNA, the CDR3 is TGCGCCAGCAGCTGGGACCAGGGTCGGCTGACTTTC. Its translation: CASSWDQGRLTF.

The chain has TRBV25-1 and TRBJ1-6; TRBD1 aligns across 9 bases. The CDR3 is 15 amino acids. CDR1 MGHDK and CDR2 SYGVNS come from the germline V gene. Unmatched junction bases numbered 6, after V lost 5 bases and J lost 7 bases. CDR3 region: CASSQTDRGNSPLHF. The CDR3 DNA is TGTGCCAGCAGTCAAACGGACAGGGGAAATTCACCCCTCCACTTT.

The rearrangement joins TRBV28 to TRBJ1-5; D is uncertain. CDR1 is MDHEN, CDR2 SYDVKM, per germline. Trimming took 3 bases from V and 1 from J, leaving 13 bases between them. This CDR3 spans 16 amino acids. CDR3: CASSFRARQSNQPQHF. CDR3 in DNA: TGTGCCAGCAGTTTTAGGGCTCGCCAAAGCAATCAGCCCCAGCATTTT.

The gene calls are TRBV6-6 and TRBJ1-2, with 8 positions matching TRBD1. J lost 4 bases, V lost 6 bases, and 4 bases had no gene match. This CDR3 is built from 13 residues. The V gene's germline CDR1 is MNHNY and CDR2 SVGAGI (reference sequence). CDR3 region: CASSPGTGYGYTF. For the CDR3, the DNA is TGTGCCAGCAGCCCCGGGACAGGCTATGGCTACACCTTC.

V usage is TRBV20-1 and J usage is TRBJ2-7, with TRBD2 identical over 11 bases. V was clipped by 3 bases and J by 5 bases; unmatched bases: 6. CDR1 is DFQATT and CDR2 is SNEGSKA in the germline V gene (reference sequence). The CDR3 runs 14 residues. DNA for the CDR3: TGCAGTGCTAGTACTAGCGGGAGCTTTCACGAGCAGTACTTC. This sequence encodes CSASTSGSFHEQYF.

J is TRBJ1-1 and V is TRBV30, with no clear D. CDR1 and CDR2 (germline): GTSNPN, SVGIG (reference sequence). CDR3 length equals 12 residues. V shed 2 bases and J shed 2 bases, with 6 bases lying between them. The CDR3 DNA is TGTGCCTGGAGTCAATCTAACACTGAAGCTTTCTTT. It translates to CAWSQSNTEAFF.

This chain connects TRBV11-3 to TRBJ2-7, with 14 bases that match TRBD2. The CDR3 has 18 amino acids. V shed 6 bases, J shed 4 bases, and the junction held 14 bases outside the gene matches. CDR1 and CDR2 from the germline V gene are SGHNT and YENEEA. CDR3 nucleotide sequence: TGTGCCAGCAGGAGACCGGGACTAGCGGGAGTATCGTCATACGAGCAGTACTTC. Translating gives CASRRPGLAGVSSYEQYF. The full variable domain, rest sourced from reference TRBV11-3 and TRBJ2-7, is EAGVVQSPRYKIIEKKQPVAFWCNPISGHNTLYWYLQNLGQGPELLIRYENEEAVDDSQLPKDRFSAERLKGVDSTLKIQPAELGDSAVYLCASRRPGLAGVSSYEQYFGPGTRLTVT.

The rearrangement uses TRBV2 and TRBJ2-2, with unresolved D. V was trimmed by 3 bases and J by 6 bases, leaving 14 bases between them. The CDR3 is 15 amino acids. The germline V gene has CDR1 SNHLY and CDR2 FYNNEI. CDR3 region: CASSDQTPTAGELFF. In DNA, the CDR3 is TGTGCCAGCAGTGACCAGACTCCTACCGCCGGGGAGCTGTTTTTT.

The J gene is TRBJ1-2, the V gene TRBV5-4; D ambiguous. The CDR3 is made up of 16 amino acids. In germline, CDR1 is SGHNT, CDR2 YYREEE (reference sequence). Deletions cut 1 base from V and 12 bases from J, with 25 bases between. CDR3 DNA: TGTGCCAGCAGCTTGATATCGGGGAGCTCGGCGGTTCTAAACACCTTC. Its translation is CASSLISGSSAVLNTF.